Listed below are T cell receptor beta chains from one sample, sequenced in a study of beta chain features in type 1 diabetes. The method was immunoSEQ multiplex PCR; TCRdb's version includes in-frame clones alone and lacks a portion of them. This sample has 400,000 to 600,000 clones, with about 32% found just once. Sequenced: naive CD4+ T cells from blood. Receptors originate from a man between 18 and 29 years old in good health. Each CDR3 is given with its conserved first and last residue. The D gene is left open where the match is weak. For some rows the clone size is stated as once, few or many, or as a class when expanded; others skip it.

d_call	v_call	clone_size	j_call	cdr3_nt	cdr3_aa
TRBD1	TRBV5-6	few	TRBJ2-7	TGTGCCAGCAGCACAGGGACAGGGGTGGAGGAGCAGTACTTC	CASSTGTGVEEQYF
.	TRBV7-7	.	TRBJ2-3	TGTGCCAGCAGCTTAGGGCGGGACATCGATACGCAGTATTTT	CASSLGRDIDTQYF
.	TRBV9	few	TRBJ2-3	TGTGCCAGCAGCGCTAACCGGGCCAGCGCCTACACAGATACGCAGTATTTT	CASSANRASAYTDTQYF
.	TRBV4-3	few	TRBJ2-2	TGCGCCAGCAGCCAAGATACGCGGGGGAACACCGGGGAGCTGTTTTTT	CASSQDTRGNTGELFF
.	TRBV5-6	.	TRBJ1-2	TGTGCCAGCAGCTTGAGACCCTATGGCTACACCTTC	CASSLRPYGYTF
TRBD1	TRBV10-3	few	TRBJ2-7	TGTGCCATCAGGATGACAGGGGAAGGAAGCGAGCAGTACTTC	CAIRMTGEGSEQYF
.	TRBV4-3	.	TRBJ1-1	TGCGCCAGCAGCCAAGTTCAAAACACTGAAGCTTTCTTT	CASSQVQNTEAFF
.	TRBV6-6	few	TRBJ2-1	TGTGCCAGCAGTTACGGGCAGGGCTCCTACAATGAGCAGTTCTTC	CASSYGQGSYNEQFF
.	TRBV2	.	TRBJ2-3	TGTGCCAGCAGGCGCAGCACAGATACGCAGTATTTT	CASRRSTDTQYF
.	TRBV30	few	TRBJ1-3	TGTGCCTGGAGTGTCGGTGGAAACACCATATATTTT	CAWSVGGNTIYF
.	TRBV29-1	few	TRBJ1-1	TGCAGCGGTGCTAGAACACTGTTGAACACTGAAGCTTTCTTT	CSGARTLLNTEAFF
.	TRBV2	few	TRBJ2-7	TGTGCCAGCAGTCCCCTGGACCAAGGCACCTACGAGCAGTACTTC	CASSPLDQGTYEQYF
.	TRBV20-1	few	TRBJ2-1	TGCAGTGCTAGAAGGCACAATGAGCAGTTCTTC	CSARRHNEQFF
TRBD1	TRBV28	few	TRBJ2-5	TGTGCCAGCAGGGACAGGGCGGAGACCCAGTACTTC	CASRDRAETQYF
.	TRBV7-9	.	TRBJ2-3	TGTGCCAGCAGCTCGACTGGGGCCCCAGATACGCAGTATTTT	CASSSTGAPDTQYF
TRBD1	TRBV9	.	TRBJ1-4	TGTGCCAGCAGCGTAGCGGGACAGCATAATGAAAAACTGTTTTTT	CASSVAGQHNEKLFF
.	TRBV15	.	TRBJ2-7	TGTGCCACCAGCAGAGATAGGGGTTTTAGGCAGTACTTC	CATSRDRGFRQYF
.	TRBV30	.	TRBJ2-3	TGTGCCGGAATCTTATCGGACACCCACCCAGATACGCAGTATTTT	CAGILSDTHPDTQYF
.	TRBV9	.	TRBJ1-2	TGTGCCAGCAGCGCACAGGGTCGTCCTAACTATGGCTACACCTTC	CASSAQGRPNYGYTF
.	TRBV12-5	few	TRBJ2-7	TGTGCTAGTGGTTTGGATCAAGGCTACGAGCAGTACTTC	CASGLDQGYEQYF
.	TRBV2	.	TRBJ2-5	TGTGCCAGCTCCCAGTACCAAGAGACCCAGTACTTC	CASSQYQETQYF
TRBD1	TRBV6-6	.	TRBJ2-5	TGTGCCAGCAGTTACCCAGGGGGACGGGAGACCCAGTACTTC	CASSYPGGRETQYF
.	TRBV30	.	TRBJ2-3	TGTGCCTGGGCCCGGGGGAACACAGATACGCAGTATTTT	CAWARGNTDTQYF
.	TRBV10-3	few	TRBJ2-7	TGTGCCATCAGTGGGAGACAGACGGACGACGAGCAGTACTTC	CAISGRQTDDEQYF
TRBD2	TRBV5-4	few	TRBJ2-1	TGTGCCAGCAGCCCGGGACTAGCGGGAGTGATTGAGCAGTTCTTC	CASSPGLAGVIEQFF
.	TRBV6-1	once	TRBJ2-1	TGTGCCAGCAGTGAACGGCGGGGTTGGGAGCAGTTCTTC	CASSERRGWEQFF
.	TRBV30	.	TRBJ1-2	TGTGCCTGGAGTCGTTCCTATGGCTACACCTTC	CAWSRSYGYTF
TRBD1	TRBV2	.	TRBJ2-7	TGTGCCAGCATAGCCGGGACAGGGATTTACGAGCAGTACTTC	CASIAGTGIYEQYF
.	TRBV5-7	.	TRBJ1-4	TGTGCCAGCAGCGCGGGACACCCAAATGAAAAACTGTTTTTT	CASSAGHPNEKLFF